The 25 T cell receptor beta chains below were found in one sample sequenced in a study of CD8+CD57+ T cells in acquired aplastic anemia (dated by TCRdb to the late 2010s). The run used an Illumina HiSeq 2000. Genomic DNA was used as template for profiling of TCR beta VDJ combinations and CDR3 sequences. TCRdb trimmed the raw reads at Q25, called clones with MiXCR and kept productive beta chains. Here each entry gathers all rows of one CDR3 protein and keeps the most common genes and DNA. The sample table contains about 210,000 distinct CDR3 sequences; only one count was recorded for under 65% of them. The top ten constitute around 28% of the sample. The specimen was sorted CD4+, CD8+, or CD8+CD57+ T cells (not recorded which) from PBMCs. The source of these receptors is a human donor in good health.

The CDR3 region is CSAMDGFRNQPQHF. The CDR3 DNA is TGCAGTGCGATGGACGGTTTTCGCAATCAGCCCCAGCATTTT. The genes are TRBV20-1 and TRBJ1-5, with no clear D. Germline V gene lookup returns CDR1 DFQATT and CDR2 SNEGSKA (reference sequence). The V gene lost 6 bases and the J gene lost 2 bases, with 14 bases spanning the gap. This CDR3 spans 14 amino acids.

V gene TRBV7-8 combines with J gene TRBJ2-5, with D possibly matching TRBD2 (6 bases). With 2 bases removed from V and 1 base from J, the gap between germline ends came to 11 bases. The CDR3 loop spans 15 amino acids. Germline loops: CDR1 SGHVS, CDR2 FQNEAQ. The CDR3 nucleotides read TGTGCCAGCAGCTTATTGGAGGGGTCCCAAGAGACCCAGTACTTC. Residues: CASSLLEGSQETQYF.

This clonotype was recorded many times. The rearrangement joins TRBV7-3 to TRBJ2-3, with TRBD2 matching over 11 bases. The CDR3 covers 16 residues. The V segment lost 5 bases and the J segment 3 bases; nucleotides outside the gene matches: 7. Germline loops: CDR1 SGHTA, CDR2 FQGTGA. The DNA for the CDR3 is TGTGCCAGCAGCCCTACTAGCGGGAGTTTTACAGATACGCAGTATTTT. It translates to CASSPTSGSFTDTQYF.

At least ten counts were recorded for this clonotype. This chain joins TRBV9 and TRBJ2-2; no firm D call. CDR3 length equals 13 residues. In germline, CDR1 is SGDLS, CDR2 YYNGEE. V was cut by 7 bases and J by 2 bases, with 9 bases left in between. In DNA form, the CDR3 reads TGTGCCAGCTCGATAGCAAACACCGGGGAGCTGTTTTTT. Translation: CASSIANTGELFF.

This clonotype was observed a single time. One end of the junction does not line up with germline, which may come from a read error. The chain joins TRBV9 to TRBJ2-2; 8 bases align to TRBD2. The germline V gene encodes CDR1 SGDLS and CDR2 YYNGEE. This CDR3 is 16 amino acids long. In DNA, the CDR3 is TGCGCCAGCAGCTTGAATCGCGGGGGGCAAGGAGGGGAGCTGTTTTTT. As protein: CASSLNRGGQGGELFF.

Comment on this clonotype: A junction boundary mismatches the germline segment, possibly from a read error. The V and J genes are TRBV5-1 and TRBJ2-7; TRBD1 aligns across 7 bases. CDR1 and CDR2 from the germline V gene are SGHRS and YFSETQ. The CDR3 sequence is 16 residues long. CDR3 in DNA: TGTGCCAGCAGCGACGACCCGGGACAGACGACCTACGAGCAGTACTTC. It translates to CASSDDPGQTTYEQYF.

The CDR3 DNA follows: TGTGCCAGCAGCTTTACGTTAAGGACAGGGGGCTACGAGCAGTACTTC. It specifies CASSFTLRTGGYEQYF. The J gene is TRBJ2-7, the V gene TRBV7-2; 10 nucleotides match TRBD1. V shed 3 bases and J 3 bases; nucleotides not matched to a gene: 8. Germline values: CDR1 SGHTA, CDR2 FQGNSA. CDR3 length: 16 residues.

This chain connects TRBV6-1 to TRBJ1-6; tentative D call: TRBD1 (5 bases). Trimming left V 3 bases short and J 10 bases short, with 7 bases between. CDR3 length equals 12 residues. Per the germline V gene, CDR1 is MNHNS and CDR2 is SASEGT. The DNA for the CDR3 is TGTGCCAGCAGTGATGGGGGGTCACCCCTCCACTTT. The encoded protein is CASSDGGSPLHF.

With regard to this clonotype: The germline gene is not matched at one end of the junction; a read error may be the cause. The V gene is TRBV24-1, the J gene TRBJ2-3; 8 nucleotides line up with TRBD2. The CDR3 covers 16 residues. Germline CDR1 reads KGHDR; CDR2 reads SFDVKD. The CDR3 sequence: CASSNGAGARTDTQYF. In DNA, the CDR3 is TGTGCCAGCAGTAATGGAGCGGGGGCCCGCACAGATACGCAGTATTTT.

This clonotype came up once. The chain uses TRBV20-1 and TRBJ2-1; possibly TRBD2 for D (5 bases). With the DNA end fitting TRBJ2-7 better, the J assignment may be wrong. This CDR3 comprises 15 residues. CDR1 and CDR2 (germline): DFQATT, SNEGSKA (reference sequence). The CDR3 DNA reads as TGCAGTGCTGTATCCGGAGGCAGCGGATACTACGAGCAGTACGTC. Its protein is CSAVSGGSGYYEQYV.

This chain connects TRBV24-1 to TRBJ1-5; no clear D. Germline CDR1 and CDR2: KGHDR and SFDVKD. This CDR3 is 12 amino acids long. Trimming pared 8 bases from V and 3 bases from J, leaving 7 bases between. The CDR3 reads CATTGTNQPQHF. CDR3 nucleotides: TGTGCCACCACCGGCACCAATCAGCCCCAGCATTTT.

The V call is TRBV7-3, the J call TRBJ2-3, with D maybe TRBD1 (5 bases). The CDR3 has 13 amino acids. Germline CDR1 SGHTA, CDR2 FQGTGA. Trimming left V 5 bases short and J 5 bases short, with 11 bases between. CDR3 coding DNA: TGTGCCAGCAGCGCCAACAGGCGAGATACGCAGTATTTT. Protein sequence: CASSANRRDTQYF.

The chain has TRBV20-1 and TRBJ2-5, with 9 nucleotides matching TRBD1. The CDR3 sequence is 14 residues long. CDR1 is DFQATT and CDR2 is SNEGSKA in the germline V gene (reference sequence). After removal of 3 bases from V and 4 bases from J, the junction contained 6 bases not matched to a gene. This chain's CDR3 is CSARTGGVRETQYF. The CDR3 DNA reads as TGCAGTGCTAGGACAGGGGGGGTCCGAGAGACCCAGTACTTC.

This clonotype has ten or more counts. This rearrangement joins TRBV29-1 to TRBJ1-5; maybe TRBD1 (6 bases). This CDR3 spans 15 amino acids. Germline CDR1 is SQVTM and CDR2 is ANQGSEA. V gave up 3 bases and J gave up 0 bases, with 12 bases separating them. The CDR3, as DNA: TGCAGCGTTGATGCGGGGGGCTCTAGCAATCAGCCCCAGCATTTT. It specifies CSVDAGGSSNQPQHF.

This clonotype was seen only a few times. The rearrangement uses TRBV7-9 and TRBJ1-1; weak D call: TRBD1 (6 bases). The CDR3 is 12 residues long. Trimming left V 4 bases short and J 4 bases short, with 7 bases between. Germline values: CDR1 SEHNR, CDR2 FQNEAQ (reference sequence). CDR3 residues: CASSSGATEAFF. The DNA of the CDR3 is TGTGCCAGCAGCTCAGGGGCCACTGAAGCTTTCTTT.

The chain couples TRBV10-3 to TRBJ1-6, with TRBD1 as a possible D gene (5 bases). The germline V and J ends were trimmed by 0 bases and 2 bases, with 8 bases remaining between them. This CDR3 is 16 amino acids long. CDR1 and CDR2 from the germline V gene are ENHRY and SYGVKD. CDR3 in DNA: TGTGCCATCAGTGAGTCTCAGGGCACCTATAATTCACCCCTCCACTTT. Translation gives CAISESQGTYNSPLHF.

In nucleotides, the CDR3 is TGTGCCATCAGTGAGTCTGGACGCGACGGCTACACCTTC. Protein product: CAISESGRDGYTF. This rearrangement joins TRBV10-3 to TRBJ1-2, with no clear D. Germline loops: CDR1 ENHRY, CDR2 SYGVKD. This CDR3 has 13 residues. The V gene lost 0 bases and the J gene lost 8 bases, with 10 bases spanning the gap.

This clonotype has at least ten counts. The chain carries TRBV19 and TRBJ2-4; tentatively, D is TRBD2 (5 bases). The CDR3 is 13 amino acids. V lost 8 bases and J 5 bases, leaving 13 bases between the germline ends. Germline CDR1 LNHDA, CDR2 SQIVND (reference sequence). CDR3 protein: CASESSGENIQYF. The CDR3 DNA reads TGTGCCAGTGAGTCCAGCGGAGAAAACATTCAGTACTTC.

This clonotype has just a few counts. The chain carries TRBV10-1 and TRBJ1-2, with a weak D call TRBD1 (5 bases). Germline CDR1 is WNHNN and CDR2 is SYGVQD (reference sequence). Trimming removed 6 bases from V and 5 bases from J, with 13 bases in between. The CDR3 is 13 amino acids. For the CDR3, the DNA is TGCGCCAGCAGCCCCGGGACTGAATATGGCTACACCTTC. It translates to CASSPGTEYGYTF.

Of note for this clonotype: This is likely a read error, given that the CDR3 carries no conserved phenylalanine or tryptophan at its end. This chain joins TRBV5-6 and TRBJ2-7; D is undetermined. The CDR3 loop spans 11 amino acids. Trimming took 3 bases from V and 5 from J, leaving 6 bases between them. Germline CDR1 SGHDT, CDR2 YYEEEE. The CDR3 spells CASSSNHEQYL. CDR3 DNA: TGTGCCAGCAGCTCTAATCACGAGCAGTACCTC.

The chain uses TRBV9 and TRBJ1-6, with 8 bases aligning to TRBD1. V lost 0 bases, J lost 3 bases, and 2 bases stayed unmatched. The CDR3 length is 16 residues. Germline V gene sequence: CDR1 SGDLS, CDR2 YYNGEE. The DNA for the CDR3 is TGTGCCAGCAGCGTAGGGGGACAGGTCTATAATTCACCCCTCCACTTT. Protein sequence: CASSVGGQVYNSPLHF.

A word on this clonotype: Its ends do not fully match the called genes, so a read error is possible. The chain joins TRBV25-1 to TRBJ2-1; possible D gene TRBD2, 6 bases. This CDR3 is built from 17 residues. Germline V gene sequence: CDR1 MGHDK, CDR2 SYGVNS. The CDR3 nucleotides read TGTGCCAGCAGTGAGGGTTTGACTAGTTGGGCCTACAATGAGCGGTTCTTC. Protein: CASSEGLTSWAYNERFF.

The chain joins TRBV24-1 to TRBJ1-5; unclear D gene. Trimming stripped 6 bases from V and 0 bases from J, with 8 bases between. In germline, CDR1 is KGHDR, CDR2 SFDVKD. The CDR3 is made up of 14 amino acids. The CDR3 DNA follows: TGTGCCACCAGTAACGGTTATAGCAATCAGCCCCAGCATTTT. Residues: CATSNGYSNQPQHF.

The chain has TRBV12-3 or TRBV12-4 and TRBJ1-1; TRBD1 is a possible D gene (6 bases). V was cut by 4 bases and J by 5 bases, with 11 bases left in between. The CDR3 length is 13 residues. This CDR3 reads CASSSGGGTEAFF. Here the CDR3 DNA reads TGTGCCAGCAGTTCGGGAGGGGGAACTGAAGCTTTCTTT.

This clonotype was recorded many times. The V and J genes are TRBV19 and TRBJ2-7; weak D call: TRBD2 (5 bases). The CDR3 is 13 residues long. Germline V gene sequence: CDR1 LNHDA, CDR2 SQIVND (reference sequence). CDR3 sequence reads: CGRPAGHSYEQYF. The CDR3 DNA sequence: TGTGGGAGGCCTGCGGGTCACTCCTACGAGCAGTACTTC. Drawing the rest from reference TRBV19 and TRBJ2-7, the complete variable domain is DGGITQSPKYLFRKEGQNVTLSCEQNLNHDAMYWYRQDPGQGLRLIYYSQIVNDFQKGDIAEGYSVSREKKESFPLTVTSAQKNPTAFYLCGRPAGHSYEQYFGPGTRLTVT.